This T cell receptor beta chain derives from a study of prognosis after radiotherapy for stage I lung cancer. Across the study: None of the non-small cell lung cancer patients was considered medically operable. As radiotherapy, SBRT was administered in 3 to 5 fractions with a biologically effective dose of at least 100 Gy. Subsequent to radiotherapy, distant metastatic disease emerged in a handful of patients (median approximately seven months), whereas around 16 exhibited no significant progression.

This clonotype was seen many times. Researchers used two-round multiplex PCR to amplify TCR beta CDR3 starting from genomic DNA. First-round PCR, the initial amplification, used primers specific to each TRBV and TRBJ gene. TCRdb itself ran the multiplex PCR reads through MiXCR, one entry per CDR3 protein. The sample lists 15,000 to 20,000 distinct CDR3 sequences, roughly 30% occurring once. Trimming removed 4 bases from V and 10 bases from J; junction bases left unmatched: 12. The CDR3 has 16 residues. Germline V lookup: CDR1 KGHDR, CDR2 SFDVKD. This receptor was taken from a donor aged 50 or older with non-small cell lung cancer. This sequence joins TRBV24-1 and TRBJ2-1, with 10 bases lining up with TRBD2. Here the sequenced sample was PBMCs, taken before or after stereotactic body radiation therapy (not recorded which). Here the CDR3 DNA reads TGTGCCACCAGTGACCCTAGCGGGAGCGCCCGAATGGAGCAGTTCTTC. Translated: CATSDPSGSARMEQFF.